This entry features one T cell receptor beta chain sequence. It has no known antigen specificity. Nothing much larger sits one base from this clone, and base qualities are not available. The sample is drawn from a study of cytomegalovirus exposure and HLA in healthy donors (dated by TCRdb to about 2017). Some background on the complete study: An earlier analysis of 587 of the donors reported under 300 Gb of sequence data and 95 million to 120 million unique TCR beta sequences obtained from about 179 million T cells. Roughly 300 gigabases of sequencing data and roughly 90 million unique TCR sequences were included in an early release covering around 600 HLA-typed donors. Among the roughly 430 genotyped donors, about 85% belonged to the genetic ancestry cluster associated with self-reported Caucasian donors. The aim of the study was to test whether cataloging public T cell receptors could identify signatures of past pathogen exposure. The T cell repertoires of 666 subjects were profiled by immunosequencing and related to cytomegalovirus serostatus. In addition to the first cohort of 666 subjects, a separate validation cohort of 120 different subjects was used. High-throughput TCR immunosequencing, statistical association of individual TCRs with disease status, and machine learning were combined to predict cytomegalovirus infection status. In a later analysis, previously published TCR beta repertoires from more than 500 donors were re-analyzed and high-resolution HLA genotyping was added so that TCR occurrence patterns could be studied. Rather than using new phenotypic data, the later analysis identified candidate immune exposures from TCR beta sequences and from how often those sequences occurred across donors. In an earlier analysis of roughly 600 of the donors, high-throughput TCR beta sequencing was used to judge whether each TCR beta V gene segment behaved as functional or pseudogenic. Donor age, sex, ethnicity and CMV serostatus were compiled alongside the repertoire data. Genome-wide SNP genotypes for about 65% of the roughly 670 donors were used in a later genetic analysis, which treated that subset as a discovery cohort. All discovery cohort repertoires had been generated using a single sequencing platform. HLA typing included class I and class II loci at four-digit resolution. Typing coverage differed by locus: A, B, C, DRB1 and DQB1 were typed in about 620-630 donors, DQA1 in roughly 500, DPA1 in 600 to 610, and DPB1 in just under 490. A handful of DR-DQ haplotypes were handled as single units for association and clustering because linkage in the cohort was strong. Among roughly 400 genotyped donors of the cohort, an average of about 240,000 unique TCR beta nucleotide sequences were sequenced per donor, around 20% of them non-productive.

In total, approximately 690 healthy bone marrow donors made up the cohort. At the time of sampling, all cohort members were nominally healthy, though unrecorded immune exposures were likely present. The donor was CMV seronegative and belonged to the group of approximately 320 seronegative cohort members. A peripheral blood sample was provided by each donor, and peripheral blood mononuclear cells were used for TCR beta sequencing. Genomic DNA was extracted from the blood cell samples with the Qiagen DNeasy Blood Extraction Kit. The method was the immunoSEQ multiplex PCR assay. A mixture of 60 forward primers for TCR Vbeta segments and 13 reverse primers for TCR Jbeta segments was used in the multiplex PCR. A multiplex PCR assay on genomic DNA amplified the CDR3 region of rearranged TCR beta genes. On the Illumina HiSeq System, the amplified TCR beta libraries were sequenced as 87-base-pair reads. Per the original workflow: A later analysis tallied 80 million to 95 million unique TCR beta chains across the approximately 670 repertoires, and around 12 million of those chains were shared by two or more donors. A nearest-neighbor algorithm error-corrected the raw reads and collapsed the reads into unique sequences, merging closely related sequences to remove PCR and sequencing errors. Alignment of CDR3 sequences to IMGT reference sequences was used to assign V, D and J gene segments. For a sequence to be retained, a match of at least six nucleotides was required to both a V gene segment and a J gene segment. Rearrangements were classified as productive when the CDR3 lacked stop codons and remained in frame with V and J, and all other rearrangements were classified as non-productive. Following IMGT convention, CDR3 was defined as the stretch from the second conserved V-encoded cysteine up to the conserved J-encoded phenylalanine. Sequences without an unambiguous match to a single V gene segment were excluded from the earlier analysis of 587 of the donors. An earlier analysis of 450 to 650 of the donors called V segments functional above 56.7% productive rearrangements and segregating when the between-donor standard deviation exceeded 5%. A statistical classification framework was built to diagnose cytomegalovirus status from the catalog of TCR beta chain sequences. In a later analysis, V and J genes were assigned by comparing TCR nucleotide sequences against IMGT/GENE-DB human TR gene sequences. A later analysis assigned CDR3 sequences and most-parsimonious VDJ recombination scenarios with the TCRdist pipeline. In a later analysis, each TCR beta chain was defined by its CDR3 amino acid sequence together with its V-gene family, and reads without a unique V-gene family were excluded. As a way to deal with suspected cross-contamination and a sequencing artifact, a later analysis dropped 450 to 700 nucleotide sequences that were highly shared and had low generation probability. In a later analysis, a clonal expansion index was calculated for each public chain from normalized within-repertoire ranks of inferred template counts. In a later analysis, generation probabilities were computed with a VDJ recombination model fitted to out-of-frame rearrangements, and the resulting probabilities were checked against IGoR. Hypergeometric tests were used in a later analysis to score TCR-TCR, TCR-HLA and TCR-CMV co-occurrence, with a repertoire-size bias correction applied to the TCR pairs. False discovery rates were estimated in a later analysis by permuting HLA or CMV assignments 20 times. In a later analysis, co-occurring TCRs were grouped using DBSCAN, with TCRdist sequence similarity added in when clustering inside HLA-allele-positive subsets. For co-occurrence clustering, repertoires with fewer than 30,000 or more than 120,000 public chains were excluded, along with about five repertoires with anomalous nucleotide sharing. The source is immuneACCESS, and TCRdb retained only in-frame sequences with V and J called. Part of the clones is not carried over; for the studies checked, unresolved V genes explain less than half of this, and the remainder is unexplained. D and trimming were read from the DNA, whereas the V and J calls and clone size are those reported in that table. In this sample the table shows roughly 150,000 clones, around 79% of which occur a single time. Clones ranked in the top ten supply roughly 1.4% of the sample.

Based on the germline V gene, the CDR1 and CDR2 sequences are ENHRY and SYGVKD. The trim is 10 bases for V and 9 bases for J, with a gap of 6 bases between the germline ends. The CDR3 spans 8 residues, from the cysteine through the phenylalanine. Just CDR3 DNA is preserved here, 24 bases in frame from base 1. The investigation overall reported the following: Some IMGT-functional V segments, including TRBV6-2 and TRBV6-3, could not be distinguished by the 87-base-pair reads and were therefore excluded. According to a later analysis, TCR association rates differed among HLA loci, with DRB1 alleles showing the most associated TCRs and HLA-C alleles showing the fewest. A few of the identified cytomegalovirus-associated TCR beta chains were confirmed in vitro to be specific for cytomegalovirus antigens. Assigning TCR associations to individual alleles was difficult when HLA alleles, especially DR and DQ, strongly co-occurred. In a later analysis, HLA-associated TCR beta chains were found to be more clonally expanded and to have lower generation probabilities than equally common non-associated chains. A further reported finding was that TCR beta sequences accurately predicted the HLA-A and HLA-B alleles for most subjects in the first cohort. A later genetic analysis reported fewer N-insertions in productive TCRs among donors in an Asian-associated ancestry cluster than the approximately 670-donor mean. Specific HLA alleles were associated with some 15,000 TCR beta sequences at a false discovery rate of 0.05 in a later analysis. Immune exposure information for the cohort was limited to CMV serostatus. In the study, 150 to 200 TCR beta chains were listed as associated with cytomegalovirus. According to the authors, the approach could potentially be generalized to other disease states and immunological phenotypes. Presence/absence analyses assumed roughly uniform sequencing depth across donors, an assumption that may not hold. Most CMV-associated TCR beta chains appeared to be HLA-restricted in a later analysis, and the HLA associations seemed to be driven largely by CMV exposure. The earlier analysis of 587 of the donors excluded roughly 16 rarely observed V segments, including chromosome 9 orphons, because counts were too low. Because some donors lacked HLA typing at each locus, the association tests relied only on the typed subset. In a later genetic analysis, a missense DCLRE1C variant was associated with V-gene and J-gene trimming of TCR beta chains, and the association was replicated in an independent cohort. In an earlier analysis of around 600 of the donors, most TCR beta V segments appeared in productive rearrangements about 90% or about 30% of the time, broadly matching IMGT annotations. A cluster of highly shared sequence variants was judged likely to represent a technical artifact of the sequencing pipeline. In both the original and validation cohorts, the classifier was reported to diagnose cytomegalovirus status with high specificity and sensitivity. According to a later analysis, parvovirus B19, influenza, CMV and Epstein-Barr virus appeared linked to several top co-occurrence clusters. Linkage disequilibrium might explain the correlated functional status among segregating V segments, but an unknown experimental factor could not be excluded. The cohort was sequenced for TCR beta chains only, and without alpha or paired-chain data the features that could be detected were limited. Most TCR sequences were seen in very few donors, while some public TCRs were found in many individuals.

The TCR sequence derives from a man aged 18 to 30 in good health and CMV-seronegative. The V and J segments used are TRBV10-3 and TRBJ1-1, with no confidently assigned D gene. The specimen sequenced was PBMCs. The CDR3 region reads CATPKAFF. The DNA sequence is TGTGCCACCCCCAAAGCTTTCTTT.